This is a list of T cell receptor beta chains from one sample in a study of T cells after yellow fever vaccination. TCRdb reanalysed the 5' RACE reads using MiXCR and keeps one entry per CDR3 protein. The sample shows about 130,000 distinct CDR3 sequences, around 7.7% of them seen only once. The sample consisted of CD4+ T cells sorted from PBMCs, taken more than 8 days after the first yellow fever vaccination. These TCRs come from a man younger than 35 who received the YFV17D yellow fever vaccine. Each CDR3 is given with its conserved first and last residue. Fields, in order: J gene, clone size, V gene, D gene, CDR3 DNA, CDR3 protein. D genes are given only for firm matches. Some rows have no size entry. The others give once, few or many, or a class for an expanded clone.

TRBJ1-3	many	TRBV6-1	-	TGTGCCAGCAGACCCGCAGGGCCTGGAAACACCATATATTTT	CASRPAGPGNTIYF
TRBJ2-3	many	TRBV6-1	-	TGTGCCAGCAGAAGTTTGGGACCCACAGATACGCAGTATTTT	CASRSLGPTDTQYF
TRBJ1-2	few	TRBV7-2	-	TGTGCCAGCAGCTCGAACCCCGGACGGTCCTATGGCTACACCTTC	CASSSNPGRSYGYTF
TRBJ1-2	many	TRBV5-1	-	TGCGCCAGCAGCTTTGGGCCCGGGGAAGGCTACACCTTC	CASSFGPGEGYTF
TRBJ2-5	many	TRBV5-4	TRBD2	TGTGCCAGCAGCTTGACTAGCGGTCCTCAAGAGACCCAGTACTTC	CASSLTSGPQETQYF
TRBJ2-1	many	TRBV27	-	TGTGCCAGCAGTTTACGATCTCGGGGGAACTACAATGAGCAGTTCTTC	CASSLRSRGNYNEQFF
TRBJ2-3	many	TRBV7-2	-	TGTGCCAGCAGCTTAGTAGGGGGGCTGGGAGATACGCAGTATTTT	CASSLVGGLGDTQYF
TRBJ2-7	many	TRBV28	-	TGTGCCAGCAGTTTGTCCTCCTACGAGCAGTACTTC	CASSLSSYEQYF
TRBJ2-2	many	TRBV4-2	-	TGTGCCAGCAGCCAACGCGCGTCGAACACCGGGGAGCTGTTTTTT	CASSQRASNTGELFF
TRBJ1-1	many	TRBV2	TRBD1	TGTGCCAGCGGACAGGGTGAGAACACTGAAGCTTTCTTT	CASGQGENTEAFF
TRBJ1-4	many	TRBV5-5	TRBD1	TGTGCCAGCAGACCGGGACAGGGGTATGAAAAACTGTTTTTT	CASRPGQGYEKLFF
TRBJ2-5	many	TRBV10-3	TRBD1	TGTGCCATCAGTTTAGACAGGGCCCAAGAGACCCAGTACTTC	CAISLDRAQETQYF
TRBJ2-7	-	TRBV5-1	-	TGCGCCAGCAGCCGAGGAGTCACGGGGAACTACGAGCAGTACTTC	CASSRGVTGNYEQYF
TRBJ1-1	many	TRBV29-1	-	TGCAGCGTTGAGGAGGGAACGAACACTGAAGCTTTCTTT	CSVEEGTNTEAFF
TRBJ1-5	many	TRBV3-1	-	TGTGCCAGCAGCCAAGATGTCGGGACCCCCCAGCATTTT	CASSQDVGTPQHF
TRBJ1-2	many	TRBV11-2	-	TGTGCCAGCAGCTCAAACAGAGGTCGGGGGGGCTTC	CASSSNRGRGGF
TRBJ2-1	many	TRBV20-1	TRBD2	TGCAGTGCTAGGTTGCGGGGGGTGTACAATGAGCAGTTCTTC	CSARLRGVYNEQFF
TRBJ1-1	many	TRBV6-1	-	TGTGCCAGCACGGCCGAACGGAGTTTTTCCACTGAAGCTTTCTTT	CASTAERSFSTEAFF
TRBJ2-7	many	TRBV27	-	TGTGCCAGATGGACAGAAAGCTACGAGCAGTACTTC	CARWTESYEQYF
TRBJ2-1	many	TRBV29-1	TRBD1	TGCAGCGTTGGGACAGGGGCCTACAATGAGCAGTTCTTC	CSVGTGAYNEQFF
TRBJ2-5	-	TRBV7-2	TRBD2	TGTGCCAGCAGCGTCAGCGGGGGGGCCGGAGAGACCCAGTACTTC	CASSVSGGAGETQYF
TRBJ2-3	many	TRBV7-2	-	TGTGCCAGCAGCTTAGCTCTCGTGGGCGGGGGCACAGATACGCAGTATTTT	CASSLALVGGGTDTQYF
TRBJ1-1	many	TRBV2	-	TGTGCCAGCCGGGGGAACAGGAACACTGAAGCTTTCTTT	CASRGNRNTEAFF
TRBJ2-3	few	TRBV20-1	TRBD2	TGCAGTGCTAAAACAGGACTAGCGGGGGGGCGTGGCACAGATACGCAGTATTTT	CSAKTGLAGGRGTDTQYF
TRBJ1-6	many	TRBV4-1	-	TGCGCCAGCAGCCAAGATCTCGGCGGATCTGAGTTTCGCTCACCCCTCCACTTT	CASSQDLGGSEFRSPLHF
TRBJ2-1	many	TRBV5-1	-	TGCGCCAGCAGCTTGGTGGCCACCCGCTCCTACAATGAGCAGTTCTTC	CASSLVATRSYNEQFF
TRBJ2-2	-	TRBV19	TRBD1	TGTGCCAGTAGTACCCTAGGACAGGCCGGGGAGCTGTTTTTT	CASSTLGQAGELFF
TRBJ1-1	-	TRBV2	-	TGTGCCAGCGAGGGTATCCCGAACACTGAAGCTTTCTTT	CASEGIPNTEAFF
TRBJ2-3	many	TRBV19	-	TGTGCCAGTAGTGGGTATATGGAGGTCACAGATACGCAGTATTTT	CASSGYMEVTDTQYF
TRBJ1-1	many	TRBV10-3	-	TGTGCCATCAGTGAATCACAGGGGAACACTGAAGCTTTCTTT	CAISESQGNTEAFF
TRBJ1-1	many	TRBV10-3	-	TGTGCCACACACACAGGGAACGGGGACACTGAAGCTTTCTTT	CATHTGNGDTEAFF
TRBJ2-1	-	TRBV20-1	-	TGCAGCTGGGGCCAATCTCCGGGCGGGGACAATGAGCAGTTCTTC	CSWGQSPGGDNEQFF
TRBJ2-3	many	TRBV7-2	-	TGTGCCAGCAGGCCCCAGTCAGATACGCAGTATTTT	CASRPQSDTQYF
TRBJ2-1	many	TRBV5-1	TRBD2	TGCGCCAGCAGCTCAACCGGGACTAGCGGGGGGCCCTCCAATGAGCAGTTCTTC	CASSSTGTSGGPSNEQFF
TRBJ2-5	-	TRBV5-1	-	TGCGCCAGCAGCTTGGGGACAGGCCAAGGAGCGGGGACCCAGTACTTC	CASSLGTGQGAGTQYF
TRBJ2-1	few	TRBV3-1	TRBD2	TGTGCCAGCAGCCAAGATCTGTGGACTAGCGGACAGCAGTTCTTC	CASSQDLWTSGQQFF
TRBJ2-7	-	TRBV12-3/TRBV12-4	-	TGTGCCAGCAGTCAGCTAACGCCCTACGAGCAGTACTTC	CASSQLTPYEQYF
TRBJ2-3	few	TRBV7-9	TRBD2	TGTGCCAGCAGCTTACAGGGACTAAGCACAGATACGCAGTATTTT	CASSLQGLSTDTQYF
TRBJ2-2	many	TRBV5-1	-	TGCGCCAGCACCTTAACCCCCAGGACCACCGGGGAGCTGTTTTTT	CASTLTPRTTGELFF
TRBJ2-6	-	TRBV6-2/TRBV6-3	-	TGTGCCAGCAGTTCGCCTCCCCGTGCTGGGGCCAACGTCCTGACTTTC	CASSSPPRAGANVLTF
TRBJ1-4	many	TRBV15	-	TGTGCCACCAGCAGAGCCGGGACGAATGAAAAACTGTTTTTT	CATSRAGTNEKLFF
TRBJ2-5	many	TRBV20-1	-	TGCAGTGCTCCAATCGGAGGCAGCCCAGAGACCCAGTACTTC	CSAPIGGSPETQYF
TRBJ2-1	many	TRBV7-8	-	TGTGCCAGCAGCTTACCAGTCCCCAATGAGCAGTTCTTC	CASSLPVPNEQFF
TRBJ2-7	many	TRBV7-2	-	TGTGCCAGCAGCCCCAATACCTACGAGCAGTACTTC	CASSPNTYEQYF
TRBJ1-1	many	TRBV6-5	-	TGTGCCAGCAGTTCCAGGCGACAAGCTTTCTTT	CASSSRRQAFF
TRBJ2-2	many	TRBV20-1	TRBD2	TGCAGTGCTAGATCCCTAGCGGGGTCCAGCGGGGAGCTGTTTTTT	CSARSLAGSSGELFF
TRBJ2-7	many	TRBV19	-	TGTGCCAGGCCGGGACCCAACTATTCCTACGAGCAGTACTTC	CARPGPNYSYEQYF
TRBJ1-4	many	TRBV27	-	TGTGCCAGCGGCTTAGTTGCAACTAATGAAAAACTGTTTTTT	CASGLVATNEKLFF
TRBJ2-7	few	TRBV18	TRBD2	TGTGCCAGCTCACCGCCCGGCGGGGGTCGCTACGAGCAGTACTTC	CASSPPGGGRYEQYF
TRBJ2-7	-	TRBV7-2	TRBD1	TGTGCCAGCAGCACACGGACAGGGGGCAAATACGAGCAGTACTTC	CASSTRTGGKYEQYF
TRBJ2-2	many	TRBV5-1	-	TGCGCCAGCAGGAGGGGGGGATCCGCAAACACCGGGGAGCTGTTTTTT	CASRRGGSANTGELFF
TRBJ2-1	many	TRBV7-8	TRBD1	TGTGCCAGCAGCCCCGACAGGGTTTCCTACAATGAGCAGTTCTTC	CASSPDRVSYNEQFF
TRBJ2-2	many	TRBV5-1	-	TGCGCCAGCAGCGCCCCGAACACCGGGGAGCTGTTTTTT	CASSAPNTGELFF